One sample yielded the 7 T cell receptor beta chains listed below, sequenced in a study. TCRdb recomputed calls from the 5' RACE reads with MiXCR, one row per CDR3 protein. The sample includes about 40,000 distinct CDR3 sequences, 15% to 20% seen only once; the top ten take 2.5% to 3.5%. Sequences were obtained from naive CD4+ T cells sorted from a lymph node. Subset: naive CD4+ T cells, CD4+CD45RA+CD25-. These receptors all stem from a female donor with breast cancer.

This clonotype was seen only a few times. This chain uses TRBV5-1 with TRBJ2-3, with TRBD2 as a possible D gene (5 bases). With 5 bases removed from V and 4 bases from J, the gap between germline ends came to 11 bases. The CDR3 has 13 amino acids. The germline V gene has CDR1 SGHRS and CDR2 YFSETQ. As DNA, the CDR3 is TGCGCCAGCAGTAGTGAGGGAGCAGATACGCAGTATTTT. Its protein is CASSSEGADTQYF.

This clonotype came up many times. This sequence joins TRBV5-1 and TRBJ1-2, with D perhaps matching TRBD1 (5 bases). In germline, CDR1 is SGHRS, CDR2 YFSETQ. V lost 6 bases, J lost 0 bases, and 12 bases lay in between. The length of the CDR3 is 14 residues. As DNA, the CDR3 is TGCGCCAGCAATCCTGACAGCACTAACTATGGCTACACCTTC. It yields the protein CASNPDSTNYGYTF. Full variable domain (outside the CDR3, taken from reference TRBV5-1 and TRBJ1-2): KAGVTQTPRYLIKTRGQQVTLSCSPISGHRSVSWYQQTPGQGLQFLFEYFSETQRNKGNFPGRFSGRQFSNSRSEMNVSTLELGDSALYLCASNPDSTNYGYTFGSGTRLTVV.

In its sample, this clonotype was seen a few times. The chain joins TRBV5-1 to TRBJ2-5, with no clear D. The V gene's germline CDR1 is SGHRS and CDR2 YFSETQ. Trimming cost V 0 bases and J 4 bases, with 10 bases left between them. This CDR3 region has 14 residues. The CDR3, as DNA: TGCGCCAGCAGCTTGGCCCCTCCGGGAGAGACCCAGTACTTC. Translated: CASSLAPPGETQYF.

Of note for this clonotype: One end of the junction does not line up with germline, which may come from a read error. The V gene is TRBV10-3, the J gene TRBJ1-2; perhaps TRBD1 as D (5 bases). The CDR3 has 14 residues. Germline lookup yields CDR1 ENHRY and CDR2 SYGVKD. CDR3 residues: CAISQGVRFYSYTF. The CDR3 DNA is TGTGCCATCAGTCAGGGAGTGAGGTTCTATAGCTACACCTTC.

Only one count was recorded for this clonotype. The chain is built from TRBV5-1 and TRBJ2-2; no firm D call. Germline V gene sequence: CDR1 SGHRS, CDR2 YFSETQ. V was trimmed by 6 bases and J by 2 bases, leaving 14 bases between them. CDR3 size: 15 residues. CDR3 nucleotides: TGCGCCAGCAACTCGGAGTCAGCAAACACCGGGGAGCTGTTTTTT. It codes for CASNSESANTGELFF.

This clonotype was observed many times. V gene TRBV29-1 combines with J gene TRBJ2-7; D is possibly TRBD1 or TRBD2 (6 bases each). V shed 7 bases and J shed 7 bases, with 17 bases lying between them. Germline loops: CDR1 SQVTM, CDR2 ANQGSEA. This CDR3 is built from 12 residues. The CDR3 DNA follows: TGCAGCGCCGGCCCGGGGGCGGGTGAGCAGTACTTC. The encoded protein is CSAGPGAGEQYF.

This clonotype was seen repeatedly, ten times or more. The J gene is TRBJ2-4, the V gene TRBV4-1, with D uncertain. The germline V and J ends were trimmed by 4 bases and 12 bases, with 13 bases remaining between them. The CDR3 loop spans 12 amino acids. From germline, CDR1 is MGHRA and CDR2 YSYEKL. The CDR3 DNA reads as TGCGCCAGCAGCCCCGGCGGCTTAACTCAGTACTTC. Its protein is CASSPGGLTQYF.